This entry describes one T cell receptor (beta chain). The antigen is undetermined. CD4+ cells underwent separation, giving CD45RA+ naive and CD45RA-negative memory subsets. The sample originates from a study of shared clonotypes between healthy human individuals. The study, taken as a whole, reports: Unshared clonotypes carried lower generation probabilities than those common to all four donors. Naive CD4 clonotypes were shared across several donors at roughly 4.6%.

An assay was performed, and its level was deep. Only in-frame clones appear in the TCRdb table, and some are missing; sequencing was by immunoSEQ multiplex PCR. The table includes some 680,000 clones, 60% to 75% detected once. The TCR originated in a woman aged 25-40 years in good health. The source material was memory CD4+ T cells sorted from blood. Subset of the sample: CD45RA-negative fraction.

The CDR3 is CASSYSGVGGYTF. The DNA of the CDR3 is TGTGCCAGCAGTTACTCAGGGGTTGGGGGCTACACCTTC. The chain recombines TRBV6-6 with TRBJ1-2; a weak D match, TRBD1 (5 bases). Trimming removed 0 bases from V and 8 bases from J, with 10 bases in between. Per germline, CDR1 MNHNY and CDR2 SVGAGI (reference sequence). This CDR3 contains 13 residues.